The source of this TCR beta chain is a study of breast tumors, draining lymph nodes, adjacent tissues. Study results and caveats: Tumors had less TCR diversity than lymph nodes, more than nontumor tissue.

From the multiplex PCR reads, TCRdb called clonotypes with MiXCR, one entry per CDR3 protein. The sample contains 150,000 to 200,000 distinct CDR3 sequences, about 33% of which appear only once. This clonotype has at least ten counts. The antigen is not known. V lost 2 bases, J lost 4 bases, and 16 bases lay in between. CDR1 and CDR2 from the germline V gene are SGDLS and YYNGEE. The CDR3 runs 15 residues. Samples came from axillary lymph nodes draining the breast cancer. This chain joins TRBV9 and TRBJ2-7, with TRBD2 as a possible D gene (6 bases). Sample: axillary lymph node tissue. The receptor was isolated from a female donor with breast cancer. Some clones in this sample may be carry-over from other donors' samples. CDR3 in DNA: TGTGCCAGCAGCGTTGCGACGGGAGTAGATTACGAGCAGTACTTC. It translates to CASSVATGVDYEQYF.